This TCR beta chain was recorded in a study of CD8 T cells in ankylosing spondylitis. Findings and limits, study-wide: Matched synovial fluid from ankylosing spondylitis patients was reported to be enriched for disease-linked clones. Several of the motif variants were reported before in synovial fluid and blood from reactive arthritis. Disease-linked clones were CD8+ and relatively rare in peripheral blood. A motif in TCR beta, a set of seven to nine highly homologous variants, appeared characteristic of ankylosing spondylitis blood.

To note about this clonotype: As yet, its antigen is unknown.

Generation of TCR beta libraries employed quantitative 5'-RACE incorporating molecular barcodes. Via MiXCR, TCRdb re-called the 5' RACE reads, giving one row per CDR3 protein. In the table there are roughly 220,000 distinct CDR3 sequences, around 17% of which are singletons. The J segment lost 6 bases and the V segment lost 5 bases, leaving 18 bases of the junction unmatched. CDR3 length: 19 residues. Germline CDR1 reads MNHNS; CDR2 reads SASEGT. The specimen was blood, either unsorted or a sorted T cell fraction (not recorded which). The chain joins TRBV6-1 to TRBJ2-2, with 10 nucleotides matching TRBD2. The sequence was obtained from a male donor with ankylosing spondylitis. CDR3 nucleotides: TGTGCCAGCAGTCCGGGGGGCTCACCGAGCGGGAGGGCGCCCGGGGAGCTGTTTTTT. Translating gives CASSPGGSPSGRAPGELFF.